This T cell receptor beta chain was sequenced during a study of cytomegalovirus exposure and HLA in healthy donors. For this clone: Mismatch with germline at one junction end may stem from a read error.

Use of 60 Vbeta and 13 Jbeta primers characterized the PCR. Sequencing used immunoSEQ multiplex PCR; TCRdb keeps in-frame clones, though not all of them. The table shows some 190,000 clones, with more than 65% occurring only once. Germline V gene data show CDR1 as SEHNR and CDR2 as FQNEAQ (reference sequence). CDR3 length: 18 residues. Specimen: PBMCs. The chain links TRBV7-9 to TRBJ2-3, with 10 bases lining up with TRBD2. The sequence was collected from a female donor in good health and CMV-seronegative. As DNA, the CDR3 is TGTTCCAGCAGCCCAATTGGGGCTAGCGGGGGCCCCACAGATACGCAGTATTTT. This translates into CSSSPIGASGGPTDTQYF. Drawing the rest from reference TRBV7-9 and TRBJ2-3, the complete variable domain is DTGVSQNPRHKITKRGQNVTFRCDPISEHNRLYWYRQTLGQGPEFLTYFQNEAQLEKSRLLSDRFSAERPKGSFSTLEIQRTEQGDSAMYLCSSSPIGASGGPTDTQYFGPGTRLTVL.